Described below is a single T cell receptor beta chain sequence and its context. Time point defined: pre-treatment sample, taken before nivolumab and TIL therapy. Pleural nodules or supraclavicular lymph nodes made up most of the excised metastases sampled. The record originates from a study of TIL therapy for anti-PD-1-resistant metastatic lung cancer. This was the immunoSEQ v3 assay. Sequencing used immunoSEQ multiplex PCR; TCRdb keeps in-frame clones, though not all of them. Of roughly 92,000 clones in the sample, 55% to 75% were seen once. The CDR3 contains 13 residues. Germline V gene lookup returns CDR1 MDHEN and CDR2 SYDVKM. Trimming shortened V by 6 bases and J by 6 bases, and 14 bases separated the two germline ends.

Sequences were derived from tumor tissue, sampled at baseline. V usage is TRBV28 and J usage is TRBJ1-2; D possibly corresponds to TRBD1 (6 bases). The receptor comes from a person between 30 and 80 years old with non-small cell lung cancer. Here the CDR3 reads CASRQSNRDGYTF. Here the CDR3 DNA reads TGTGCCAGCAGGCAATCTAACAGGGATGGCTACACCTTC.